This TCR beta chain was sequenced during a study of blood T cell repertoires in COVID-19. At the level of the study: The origin of the acute and convalescent COVID-19 samples was the United States, Italy and Spain. Nucleic acid was either cDNA or gDNA, and it came from T cells, B-cell-depleted T cells, or PBMCs.

The CDR3 totals 17 residues. The ends lost 5 bases at V and 5 bases at J; junction bases unmatched: 12. Germline CDR1 SGHVS, CDR2 FNYEAQ. Note on this clone: The sample has other DNA sequences that encode this CDR3 too.

Per the original data handling: Researchers report that nucleated cell counts were estimated from reference gene primer amplification. The assay was immunoSEQ multiplex PCR, and TCRdb's table has in-frame clones only and misses some. V and J calls and clone size are as listed in that table; D and trimming were resolved from the DNA. This table has 86,000 or so clones, more than 60% appearing once. The rearrangement links TRBV7-6 to TRBJ2-2, with 9 bases that match TRBD1. This TCR derives from an older man with acute or convalescent COVID-19. Specimen: peripheral blood. The DNA for the CDR3 is TGTGCCAGCAGCCTAAGCGCGACAGGGGGGCGGACCGGGGAGCTGTTTTTT. Translation: CASSLSATGGRTGELFF.